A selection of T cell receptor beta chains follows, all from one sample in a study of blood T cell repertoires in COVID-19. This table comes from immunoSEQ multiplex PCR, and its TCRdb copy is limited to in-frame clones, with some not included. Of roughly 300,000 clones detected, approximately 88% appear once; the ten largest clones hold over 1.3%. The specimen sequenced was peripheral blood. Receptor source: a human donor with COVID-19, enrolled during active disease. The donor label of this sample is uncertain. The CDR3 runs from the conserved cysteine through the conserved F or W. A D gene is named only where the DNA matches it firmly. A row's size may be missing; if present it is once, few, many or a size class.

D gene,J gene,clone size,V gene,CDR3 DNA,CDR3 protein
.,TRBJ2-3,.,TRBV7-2,TGTGCCAGCAGCTTAGAAAACAGACCCACAGATACGCAGTATTTT,CASSLENRPTDTQYF
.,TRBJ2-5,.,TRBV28,TGTGCCAGCACCCCCAGGGCTTTGTGGGAGACCCAGTACTTC,CASTPRALWETQYF
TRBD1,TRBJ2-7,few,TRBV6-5,TGTGCCAGCTCGAAGATGGACAGGGGGCGCGAGCAGTACTTC,CASSKMDRGREQYF
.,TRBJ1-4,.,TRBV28,TGTGCCAGCAGTTTATCAGGGAATAATGAAAAACTGTTTTTT,CASSLSGNNEKLFF
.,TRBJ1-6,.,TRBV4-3,TGCGCCAGCAGCCAAGATAGAGCCCCAACAGGTTCACCCCTCCACTTT,CASSQDRAPTGSPLHF
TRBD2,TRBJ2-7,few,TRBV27,TGTGCCAGCAGTTTTCGGGAGGGCGGTCTTTACGAGCAGTACTTC,CASSFREGGLYEQYF
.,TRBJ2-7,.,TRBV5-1,TGCGCCAGCAGCCCCAGGGTTTCCTCCTACGAGCAGTACTTC,CASSPRVSSYEQYF
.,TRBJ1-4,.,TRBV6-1,TGTGCCAGCAGTGAAGATCGGGCAGGGGATTGGTTTATCGGAAAACTGTTTTTT,CASSEDRAGDWFIGKLFF
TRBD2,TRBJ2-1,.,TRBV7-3,TGTGCCAGCAGCCCAGACGCGGGGGGGCCGCCCTACAATGAGCAGTTCTTC,CASSPDAGGPPYNEQFF
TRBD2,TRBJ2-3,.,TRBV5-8,TGTGCCAGCAGCTTGGCCCGGCTAGCGGGATTTCCAGATACGCAGTATTTT,CASSLARLAGFPDTQYF
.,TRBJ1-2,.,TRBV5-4,TGTGCCAGCAGCTTGGTCGGAATGACTACCTATGGCTACACCTTC,CASSLVGMTTYGYTF
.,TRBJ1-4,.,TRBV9,TGTGCCAGCAGCGCCCGCGGGGGCACTAATGAAAAACTGTTTTTT,CASSARGGTNEKLFF
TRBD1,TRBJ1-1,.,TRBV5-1,TGCGCCAGCAGCTCCGACAGGGGCGACACTGAAGCTTTCTTT,CASSSDRGDTEAFF
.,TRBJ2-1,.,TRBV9,TGTGCCAGCAGCCCACACCTTTTAGGTGCGGGCTACAATGAGCAGTTCTTC,CASSPHLLGAGYNEQFF
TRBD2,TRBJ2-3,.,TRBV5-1,TGCGCCAGCAGCTGGACCGGGACTAGCGGGAGCGGGACAGATACGCAGTATTTT,CASSWTGTSGSGTDTQYF
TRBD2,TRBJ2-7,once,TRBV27,TGTGCCAGCGTTCGGGCTAGCGGACCCTACGAGCAGTACTTC,CASVRASGPYEQYF
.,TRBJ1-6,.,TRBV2,TGTGCCCGAAGCGGATATAATTCACCCCTCCACTTT,CARSGYNSPLHF
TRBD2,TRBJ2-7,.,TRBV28,TGTGCCAGCAGTTCCCCGGGACTAGCGGAGTCCTACGAGCAGTACTTC,CASSSPGLAESYEQYF
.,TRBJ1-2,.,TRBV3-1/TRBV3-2,TGTGCCAGCAGAGCGGGGGGGGCTAATGGCTACACCTTC,CASRAGGANGYTF
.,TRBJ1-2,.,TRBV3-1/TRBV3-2,TGTGCCAGCAGCCAAGTGGGAGACTATGGCTACACCTTC,CASSQVGDYGYTF
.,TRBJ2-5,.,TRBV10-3,TGTGCCATCAGTGAGCAGGTTGCCTCAACGACCCAGTACTTC,CAISEQVASTTQYF
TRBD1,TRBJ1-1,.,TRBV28,TGTGCCAGCAGAAAAACAGGGGACACTGAAGCTTTCTTT,CASRKTGDTEAFF
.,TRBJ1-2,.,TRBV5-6,TGTGCCAGCAGCCTAGACGTCCCCGGGGGCTACACCTTC,CASSLDVPGGYTF